What follows are 9 T cell receptor beta chains derived from one specimen sequenced in a study of T cells after somatic rescue of genetic block. Libraries were prepared by immunoSEQ multiplex PCR; TCRdb keeps only in-frame clonotypes and omits some of them. The table records around 57,000 clones, roughly 96% of them present only once. The sample was peripheral blood mononuclear cells (PBMCs). The source of these receptors is a child younger than two.

The gene calls are TRBV5-6 and TRBJ1-1; D remains unclear. The germline gives CDR1 SGHDT, CDR2 YYEEEE. The CDR3 spans 15 residues. Trimming left V 2 bases short and J 4 bases short, with 15 bases between. This CDR3 is CASSFPDPRVTEAFF. In DNA, the CDR3 is TGTGCCAGCAGCTTCCCGGACCCGAGGGTCACTGAAGCTTTCTTT.

This clone was seen once. At one of its ends the junction is not consistent with the germline gene, which may arise from a read error. This specimen includes other DNA sequences encoding the same CDR3. V is TRBV7-2 and J is TRBJ2-2; either TRBD1 or TRBD2 may fit D (5 bases each). Germline V gene lookup returns CDR1 SGHTA and CDR2 FQGNSA. The CDR3 consists of 12 residues. CDR3: CASGQNTGELFF. The CDR3 DNA reads TGCGCCAGCGGACAGAACACCGGGGAGCTGTTTTTT.

The CDR3 sequence is CASSYRDLYNEQFF. The CDR3 DNA is TGTGCCAGCAGTTACCGGGACCTGTACAATGAGCAGTTCTTC. This chain connects TRBV6-5 to TRBJ2-1; possibly TRBD1 or TRBD2 for D (5 bases each). Trimming took off 2 bases at V and 4 bases at J, with 9 bases between the two ends. Germline V gene lookup returns CDR1 MNHEY and CDR2 SVGAGI. This CDR3 comprises 14 residues.

The V call is TRBV9, the J call TRBJ1-2; 7 bases fit TRBD1. V gave up 0 bases and J gave up 7 bases; unmatched junction bases: 15. The CDR3 sequence is 17 residues long. Germline V lookup: CDR1 SGDLS, CDR2 YYNGEE. The CDR3 DNA follows: TGTGCCAGCAGCGTAGCCCGGGGAAGGGGCAGGGGGTCTGGCTACACCTTC. Translated: CASSVARGRGRGSGYTF. Supplemented by reference TRBV9 and TRBJ1-2, the full variable domain reads DSGVTQTPKHLITATGQRVTLRCSPRSGDLSVYWYQQSLDQGLQFLIQYYNGEERAKGNILERFSAQQFPDLHSELNLSSLELGDSALYFCASSVARGRGRGSGYTFGSGTRLTVV.

CDR3 amino acids: CASSLVASHNEQFF. The CDR3 coding sequence is TGTGCCAGCAGCTTAGTTGCGTCCCACAATGAGCAGTTCTTC. The chain is built from TRBV7-2 and TRBJ2-1; D gene uncertain. The ends were cut back, 1 base at V and 5 bases at J, with 9 bases in the middle. Looked up from germline, CDR1 is SGHTA and CDR2 is FQGNSA. This CDR3 comprises 14 residues.

The table lists this clone with a count of one. This chain uses TRBV10-3 with TRBJ1-3; D remains unclear. Trimming cost V 6 bases and J 0 bases, with 0 bases left between them. The CDR3 runs 11 residues. Germline assignment: CDR1 ENHRY and CDR2 SYGVKD. In DNA form, the CDR3 reads TGTGCCATCAGCTCTGGAAACACCATATATTTT. Translation gives CAISSGNTIYF.

This rearrangement joins TRBV28 to TRBJ2-7; D possibly corresponds to TRBD1 (6 bases). The germline V gene has CDR1 MDHEN and CDR2 SYDVKM. V lost 7 bases and J 4 bases, leaving 17 bases between the germline ends. The CDR3 consists of 14 residues. CDR3 in DNA: TGTGCCAGCACCTTGGGGGCTCTGGGGTACGAGCAGTACTTC. Amino acid sequence: CASTLGALGYEQYF.

The chain employs TRBV9 and TRBJ2-5, with 7 bases lining up with TRBD2. V was pared by 3 bases and J by 5 bases, with 16 bases of the junction left unmatched. CDR3 length equals 17 residues. Germline lookup yields CDR1 SGDLS and CDR2 YYNGEE. Here the CDR3 reads CASSGHFKGGPRETQYF. CDR3 in DNA: TGTGCCAGCAGCGGACACTTTAAGGGAGGGCCACGGGAGACCCAGTACTTC.

This clone showed up just once. The chain recombines TRBV7-2 with TRBJ2-2; 9 positions match TRBD2. CDR1 SGHTA and CDR2 FQGNSA come from the germline V gene. The CDR3 totals 15 residues. V lost 1 base, J lost 5 bases, and 2 bases stayed unmatched. The CDR3 nucleotides read TGTGCCAGCAGCTTAGTTCTAGCGGGGACCGGGGAGCTGTTTTTT. It codes for CASSLVLAGTGELFF.